The 5 T cell receptor beta chains below all came from one sample that was sequenced in a study of CD8 T cells in Susac syndrome. RNA amounts of 0.5 to 1 ug underwent reverse transcription with random hexamers. TCRdb re-derived calls from the immunoSEQ multiplex PCR reads in MiXCR, one entry per CDR3 protein. Of approximately 280,000 distinct CDR3 sequences in the sample, around 83% are singletons; the top ten hold over 0.1%. Specimen: CD8+ T cells from PBMCs. The receptor set was obtained from a human donor with multiple sclerosis.

The CDR3 spells CASSIGDRTLYNEQFF. In DNA, the CDR3 is TGCGCCAGCAGTATTGGGGACAGGACCCTCTACAATGAGCAGTTCTTC. The chain carries TRBV5-1 and TRBJ2-1; 8 nucleotides agree with TRBD1. The junction had 10 bases not matched to a gene; V was cut back by 5 bases and J by 3 bases. Germline values: CDR1 SGHRS, CDR2 YFSETQ. The CDR3 spans 16 residues. Looking up the rest from reference TRBV5-1 and TRBJ2-1 gives the full variable domain: KAGVTQTPRYLIKTRGQQVTLSCSPISGHRSVSWYQQTPGQGLQFLFEYFSETQRNKGNFPGRFSGRQFSNSRSEMNVSTLELGDSALYLCASSIGDRTLYNEQFFGPGTRLTVL.

The chain is built from TRBV7-9 and TRBJ2-2; the D gene is possibly TRBD2 (6 bases). The V and J ends lost 9 bases and 1 base respectively, with 12 bases between them. From germline, CDR1 is SEHNR and CDR2 FQNEAQ (reference sequence). The CDR3 is 14 amino acids. CDR3 loop: CASLNSGNTGELFF. The CDR3 DNA follows: TGTGCCAGTTTAAATAGCGGGAACACCGGGGAGCTGTTTTTT.

This clonotype was seen once. The chain carries TRBV9 and TRBJ2-3; D remains ambiguous. The CDR3 length is 12 residues. CDR1 is SGDLS, CDR2 YYNGEE, per germline. The V end was cut by 0 bases, the J end by 10 bases, with 9 bases between. As DNA, the CDR3 is TGTGCCAGCAGCGTAGATGGGGTCGCGCAGTATTTT. This sequence encodes CASSVDGVAQYF.

This clonotype has a single count. This chain connects TRBV7-9 to TRBJ1-1; unclear D gene. The germline CDR1 and CDR2 sequences are SEHNR and FQNEAQ (reference sequence). Trimming took 8 bases from V and 4 from J, leaving 5 bases between them. This CDR3 is 10 amino acids long. The CDR3 reads CASGPTEAFF. In DNA form, the CDR3 reads TGTGCCAGCGGGCCCACTGAAGCTTTCTTT.

The genes are TRBV11-2 and TRBJ1-1; maybe TRBD1 (5 bases). V was shortened by 3 bases and J by 6 bases, with 20 bases between the two germline ends. The CDR3 consists of 16 residues. The germline V gene has CDR1 SGHAT and CDR2 FQNNGV. As DNA, the CDR3 is TGTGCCAGCAGCTTCCGACCCTCCGACAGAAGGGCTGAAGCTTTCTTT. Protein product: CASSFRPSDRRAEAFF.